This T cell receptor (beta chain) originates from a study of T cells expressing NK-cell markers. Study information: Repertoires of TCR beta were obtained from T cells sorted as CD3+CD56+NKG2C+, CD3+CD56+NKG2C- and CD3+CD56-NKG2C+.

Study outcomes and limitations: Unclear, still, was the HCMV specificity of the expanded NKG2C+ T cell clones.

This CDR3 spans 14 amino acids. CDR1 SEHNR and CDR2 FQNEAQ come from the germline V gene (reference sequence). On this clonotype itself: What it binds is not known.

TCRdb re-called the 5' RACE reads, yielding one record per CDR3 amino acid sequence without DNA. Reported are under 500,000 distinct CDR3 sequences; the ten largest clones contain roughly 7.2%. This chain uses TRBV7-9 with TRBJ2-1; the TRBD1 assignment by TCRdb is unverifiable without DNA. This TCR came from a woman between 18 and 75 years old in good health. Sequences were obtained from blood T cells: a sorted CD56 or NKG2C T cell subset, CD4+ or CD8+ T cells, or bulk PBMC T cells (not recorded which). CDR3 region: CASSLKAGGNEQFF.